This T cell receptor (beta chain) was identified during a study of cytomegalovirus exposure and HLA in healthy donors. Study-level results: The tendency of first-cohort TCR clusters to co-occur in the 90 to 150 validation repertoires was the finding of a later analysis. Reported results showed that the classifier diagnosed cytomegalovirus status with high specificity and sensitivity.

CDR1 is SQVTM and CDR2 is ANQGSEA in the germline V gene. Trimming took off 6 bases at V and 11 bases at J, with 22 bases between the two ends. The CDR3 contains 13 residues. Here immunoSEQ multiplex PCR was the method, and the copy in TCRdb shows in-frame clones only, minus some. Of 150,000 to 200,000 clones in the sample, about 86% were seen once. Donors came from a validation cohort of 90 to 150 subjects, distinct from the first 666-subject cohort. As regards this clone: Its specificity is not known.

The TCR sequence derives from a woman aged 25 to 45 in good health and CMV-seronegative. The rearrangement links TRBV29-1 to TRBJ1-1; D is possibly TRBD1 (5 bases). The sample consisted of PBMCs. The CDR3 region is CSVNAGPGLGAFF. As DNA, the CDR3 is TGCAGCGTGAATGCGGGGCCGGGACTGGGCGCTTTCTTT.